This TCR beta chain was recovered during a study of blood T cell repertoires in COVID-19. Study information: In each case, the material was cDNA or gDNA derived from T cells, B-cell-depleted T cells, or PBMCs.

V lost 6 bases to trimming and J lost 6 bases; unmatched junction nucleotides: 13. CDR3 length: 15 residues. Germline V gene sequence: CDR1 MDHEN, CDR2 SYDVKM. The table came from immunoSEQ multiplex PCR; TCRdb's copy has only in-frame clones and leaves some out. The sample yields approximately 190,000 clones, around 80% seen once. Seattle patients were enrolled while actively infected and followed longitudinally. The clonotype was recovered from a woman aged 60-75 years with COVID-19, enrolled during active disease. The sample was peripheral blood. The V and J genes are TRBV28 and TRBJ2-5; 7 bases fit TRBD1. CDR3 bases: TGTGCCAGCAGCCTCCAGACAGGGCCCCTGAAGACCCAGTACTTC. Protein product: CASSLQTGPLKTQYF.